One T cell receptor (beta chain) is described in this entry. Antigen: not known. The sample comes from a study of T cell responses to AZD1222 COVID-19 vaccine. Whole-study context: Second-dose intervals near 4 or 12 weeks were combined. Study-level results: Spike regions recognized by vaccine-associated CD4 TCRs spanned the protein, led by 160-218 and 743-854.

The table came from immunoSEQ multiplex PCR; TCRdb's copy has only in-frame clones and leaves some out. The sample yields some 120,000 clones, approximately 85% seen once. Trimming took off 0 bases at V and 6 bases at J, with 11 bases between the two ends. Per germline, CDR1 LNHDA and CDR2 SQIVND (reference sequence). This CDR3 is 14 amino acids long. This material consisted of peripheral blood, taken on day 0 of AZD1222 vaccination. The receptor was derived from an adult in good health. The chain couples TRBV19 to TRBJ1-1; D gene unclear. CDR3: CASSIDRWRAEAFF. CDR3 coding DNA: TGTGCCAGTAGTATAGATCGATGGAGGGCTGAAGCTTTCTTT.